This T cell receptor (beta chain) was sequenced for a study of blood T cell repertoires in COVID-19. Study-level background: Researchers got acute and convalescent COVID-19 samples from the United States, Italy and Spain. The analysed material was cDNA or gDNA that came from T cells, B-cell-depleted T cells, or PBMCs.

Data came from immunoSEQ multiplex PCR; TCRdb stores just in-frame clones and leaves some out. The sample carries over 300,000 clones, around nine tenths recorded once. Trimming at V came to 0 bases and at J to 5 bases, leaving 5 bases not matched to a gene. Germline V gene sequence: CDR1 SGHDN, CDR2 FVKESK. The CDR3 runs 15 residues. Sequencing used PBMCs or T cells enriched from blood (not recorded which). The genes are TRBV14 and TRBJ2-5; TRBD1 agrees at 8 bases. This clonotype was obtained from a woman aged 25 to 39 with acute COVID-19. The CDR3 sequence is CASSQDQGAWETQYF. In DNA form, the CDR3 reads TGTGCCAGCAGCCAAGACCAGGGGGCATGGGAGACCCAGTACTTC. The entire variable domain, with the rest obtained from reference TRBV14 and TRBJ2-5, is as follows: EAGVTQFPSHSVIEKGQTVTLRCDPISGHDNLYWYRRVMGKEIKFLLHFVKESKQDESGMPNNRFLAERTGGTYSTLKVQPAELEDSGVYFCASSQDQGAWETQYFGPGTRLLVL.